These 16 T cell receptor beta chains were sequenced from one sample in a study of Ad26.COV2.S vaccination and SARS-CoV-2 variants. TCRdb keeps only in-frame clones here, not all; method: immunoSEQ multiplex PCR. In the table there are about half a million clones, about 89% of which are singletons. Described treatment: about 20 received Ad26.COV2.S at low or high dose, single or two shots; 5 received placebo; per-sample allocation not given. Repertoires come from day 63 after the first vaccine or placebo injection. This specimen consisted of peripheral blood, obtained in a trial of Ad26.COV2.S vaccine versus placebo. Every receptor here comes from a person between 18 and 60 years old who received the Ad26.COV2.S COVID-19 vaccine or a placebo.

This clone showed up just once. V is TRBV19 and J is TRBJ2-7, with 8 positions matching TRBD2. The CDR3 is made up of 16 amino acids. V shed 0 bases and J 3 bases; nucleotides not matched to a gene: 7. Germline lookup yields CDR1 LNHDA and CDR2 SQIVND (reference sequence). DNA of the CDR3: TGTGCCAGTAGTATAGATTCTCCTAGCGGGTACTACGAGCAGTACTTC. It specifies CASSIDSPSGYYEQYF.

The chain couples TRBV7-2 to TRBJ1-5; weak D call: TRBD1 (5 bases). The CDR3 length is 15 residues. V lost 2 bases to trimming and J lost 7 bases, with 15 bases between them. The germline CDR1 and CDR2 sequences are SGHTA and FQGNSA. Here the CDR3 reads CASSLTPEGWQPQHF. The CDR3, as DNA: TGTGCCAGCAGCTTAACCCCCGAGGGGTGGCAGCCCCAGCATTTT.

The rearrangement joins TRBV18 to TRBJ2-7; 8 bases are a match to TRBD2. The CDR3 contains 14 residues. J lost 2 bases, V lost 0 bases, and 0 bases had no gene match. Per germline, CDR1 KGHSH and CDR2 LQKENI. The CDR3 sequence is CASSPPSGTYEQYF. For the CDR3, the DNA is TGTGCCAGCTCACCACCTAGCGGGACCTACGAGCAGTACTTC.

The rearrangement links TRBV14 to TRBJ1-1; D is uncertain. The CDR3 consists of 15 residues. V gave up 1 base and J gave up 2 bases, with 11 bases separating them. The germline V gene has CDR1 SGHDN and CDR2 FVKESK. DNA of the CDR3: TGTGCCAGCAGCCAAGGCGGACTCATTAACACTGAAGCTTTCTTT. Its protein product is CASSQGGLINTEAFF.

This clone occurred once. The chain has TRBV5-6 and TRBJ1-2; TRBD1 might be the D (6 bases). This CDR3 is built from 19 residues. Germline V gene sequence: CDR1 SGHDT, CDR2 YYEEEE. V lost 0 bases, J lost 2 bases, and 23 bases lay in between. The chain's CDR3 is CASSLAGIPAGVGNYGYTF. The CDR3 bases are TGTGCCAGCAGCTTGGCGGGGATCCCCGCAGGGGTCGGGAACTATGGCTACACCTTC. The variable domain in full, with the rest retrieved from reference TRBV5-6 and TRBJ1-2, is DAGVTQSPTHLIKTRGQQVTLRCSPKSGHDTVSWYQQALGQGPQFIFQYYEEEERQRGNFPDRFSGHQFPNYSSELNVNALLLGDSALYLCASSLAGIPAGVGNYGYTFGSGTRLTVV.

This clone was seen more than once but under ten times. This chain links TRBV2 with TRBJ2-2, with TRBD1 matching over 7 bases. This CDR3 has 15 amino acids. CDR1 and CDR2 from the germline V gene are SNHLY and FYNNEI. With 6 bases clipped from V and 1 base from J, the junction kept 5 bases outside the gene matches. CDR3 DNA sequence: TGTGCCAGCAGCACACAGGGGTTGAACACCGGGGAGCTGTTTTTT. This translates into CASSTQGLNTGELFF.

A single count supports this clone. The chain carries TRBV18 and TRBJ1-5, with 7 bases that match TRBD1. Per the germline V gene, CDR1 is KGHSH and CDR2 is LQKENI. The trim removed 7 bases at V and 3 bases at J, leaving 9 bases unmatched. The CDR3 is 15 amino acids. CDR3 in amino acids: CASFPLGGINQPQHF. For the CDR3, the DNA is TGTGCCAGCTTTCCCCTAGGGGGCATCAATCAGCCCCAGCATTTT.

Only a few counts were recorded for this clone. The chain combines TRBV28 with TRBJ1-6; possible D gene TRBD1, 6 bases. The CDR3 runs to 15 residues. Trimming shortened V by 1 base and J by 9 bases, and 13 bases separated the two germline ends. CDR1 and CDR2 from the germline V gene are MDHEN and SYDVKM. The CDR3 DNA is TGTGCCAGCAGTTTATCGGGGGGCTGGGGTTCACCCCTCCACTTT. Protein product: CASSLSGGWGSPLHF.

The J gene is TRBJ1-3, the V gene TRBV18; D uncertain. Germline V gene sequence: CDR1 KGHSH, CDR2 LQKENI. CDR3 size: 15 residues. The V end lost 2 bases, the J end lost 0 bases, and 8 bases lay between the germline ends. The CDR3 loop is CASSPVHHSGNTIYF. The DNA for the CDR3 is TGTGCCAGCTCACCAGTCCACCACTCTGGAAACACCATATATTTT.

CDR3 bases: TGTGCCTGGAGGCAATATAGCGGCTCATACAATGAGCAGTTCTTC. This encodes CAWRQYSGSYNEQFF. The rearrangement joins TRBV30 to TRBJ2-1; tentative D call: TRBD2 (6 bases). This CDR3 is built from 15 residues. Trimming left V 3 bases short and J 4 bases short, with 16 bases between. Germline CDR1 is GTSNPN and CDR2 is SVGIG (reference sequence). The variable domain in full, completed from reference TRBV30 and TRBJ2-1, reads SQTIHQWPATLVQPVGSPLSLECTVEGTSNPNLYWYRQAAGRGLQLLFYSVGIGQISSEVPQNLSASRPQDRQFILSSKKLLLSDSGFYLCAWRQYSGSYNEQFFGPGTRLTVL.

The rearrangement links TRBV7-2 to TRBJ2-5, with TRBD2 matching 13 bases. The ends lost 4 bases at V and 4 bases at J; junction bases unmatched: 3. Germline-derived CDR1 and CDR2 are SGHTA and FQGNSA. CDR3 length: 15 amino acids. This CDR3 reads CASSYGLAGVETQYF. The CDR3 DNA is TGTGCCAGCAGCTATGGACTAGCGGGGGTAGAGACCCAGTACTTC. Variable domain in full (rest from reference TRBV7-2 and TRBJ2-5): GAGVSQSPSNKVTEKGKDVELRCDPISGHTALYWYRQSLGQGLEFLIYFQGNSAPDKSGLPSDRFSAERTGGSVSTLTIQRTQQEDSAVYLCASSYGLAGVETQYFGPGTRLLVL.

The chain is built from TRBV11-2 and TRBJ2-1; maybe TRBD2 (6 bases). V lost 5 bases, J lost 15 bases, and 17 bases lay in between. The CDR3 runs to 12 residues. The germline V gene has CDR1 SGHAT and CDR2 FQNNGV. The CDR3 sequence is CASSPTTSYAFF. In nucleotides, the CDR3 is TGTGCCAGCAGCCCGACGACTAGTTACGCGTTCTTC.

V gene TRBV18 combines with J gene TRBJ2-7; D is perhaps TRBD2 (7 bases). The CDR3 has 15 residues. CDR1 and CDR2 (germline): KGHSH, LQKENI. The germline V and J ends were trimmed by 6 bases and 9 bases, with 24 bases remaining between them. DNA for the CDR3: TGTGCCAGCTCCCCCGGGGGGCAGCTAAAAAGCGTGCAGTACTTC. Its protein is CASSPGGQLKSVQYF.

This clone was seen only once. This rearrangement joins TRBV11-2 to TRBJ2-4; no firm D call. CDR1 is SGHAT, CDR2 FQNNGV, per germline. This CDR3 has 16 residues. V was pared by 5 bases and J by 3 bases, with 17 bases between. The CDR3 bases are TGTGCCAGCAGCCCCCGAACCTACGGCGACAAAAACATTCAGTACTTC. Its protein product is CASSPRTYGDKNIQYF.

The chain joins TRBV21-1 to TRBJ1-1; no check of the table's D call, TRBD1, against the DNA was made. TRBV21-1 constitutes a pseudogene. CDR3 length equals 16 residues. The CDR3 loop reads CAIYPGQGNRLGEAFF. In nucleotides, the CDR3 is TGTGCCATCTACCCGGGACAGGGAAATAGGTTAGGTGAAGCTTTCTTT.

The gene calls are TRBV2 and TRBJ1-4; D is unclear. Trimming left V 7 bases short and J 7 bases short, with 13 bases between. Germline V gene sequence: CDR1 SNHLY, CDR2 FYNNEI. The CDR3 has 13 amino acids. The CDR3 spells CASNLRSGEKLFF. The CDR3 DNA sequence: TGTGCCAGCAACCTTAGAAGCGGTGAAAAACTGTTTTTT.